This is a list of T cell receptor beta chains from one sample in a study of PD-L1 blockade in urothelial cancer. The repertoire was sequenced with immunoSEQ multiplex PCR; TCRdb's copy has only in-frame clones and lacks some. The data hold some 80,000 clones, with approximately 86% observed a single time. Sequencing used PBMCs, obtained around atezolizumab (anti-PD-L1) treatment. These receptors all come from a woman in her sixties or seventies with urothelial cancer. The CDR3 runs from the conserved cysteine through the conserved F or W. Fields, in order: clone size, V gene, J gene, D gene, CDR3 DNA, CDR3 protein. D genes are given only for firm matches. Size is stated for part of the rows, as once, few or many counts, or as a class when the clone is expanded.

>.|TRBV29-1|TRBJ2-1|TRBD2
TGCAGCGTTGAATTAGGGACTAGCGGGGTTTACAATGAGCAGTTCTTC
CSVELGTSGVYNEQFF
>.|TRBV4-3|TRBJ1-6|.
TGCGCCAGCAGCCAAGTTCAGGGGTCTAATTCACCCCTCCACTTT
CASSQVQGSNSPLHF
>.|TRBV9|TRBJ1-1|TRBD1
TGTGCCAGCAGCTCCAGAGGACAGGGGAACACTGAAGCTTTCTTT
CASSSRGQGNTEAFF
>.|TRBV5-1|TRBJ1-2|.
TGCGCCAGCAGCTTATCAGGGATAAACTATGGCTACACCTTC
CASSLSGINYGYTF
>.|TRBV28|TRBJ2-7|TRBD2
TGTGCCACCCGCCCCTTGACTAGCGGGATGGGGAAGCAGTACTTC
CATRPLTSGMGKQYF
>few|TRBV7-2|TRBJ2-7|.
TGTGCCAGCAGCTTACTGCACGGAGCATCCTACGAGCAGTACTTC
CASSLLHGASYEQYF
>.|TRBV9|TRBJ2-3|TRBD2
TGTGCCAGCAGCGTAGGGCCAGCGGGAGGCCCACCCACAGATACGCAGTATTTT
CASSVGPAGGPPTDTQYF
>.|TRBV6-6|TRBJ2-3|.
TGTGCCAGCAGGGACATTAGCACAGATACGCAGTATTTT
CASRDISTDTQYF
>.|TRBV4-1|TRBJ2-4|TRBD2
TGCGCCAGCAGCCAAGAGGGGGGGGACTCCATAAACCTAGCCAAAAACATTCAGTACTTC
CASSQEGGDSINLAKNIQYF
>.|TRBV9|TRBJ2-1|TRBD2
TGTGCCAGCAGCGTAGGGGGGGACTATTACAATGAGCAGTTCTTC
CASSVGGDYYNEQFF
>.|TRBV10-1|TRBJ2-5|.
TGCGCCAGCAGTGATCAGCGGGCAGGAGAGACCCAGTACTTC
CASSDQRAGETQYF
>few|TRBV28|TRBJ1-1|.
TGTGCCAGCAGTTTACCCAACCTCGTCGACATTTTGAACACTGAAGCTTTCTTT
CASSLPNLVDILNTEAFF
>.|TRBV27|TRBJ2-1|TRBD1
TGTGCCAGCAGTCCAGGACAGGGGATTATCAATGAGCAGTTCTTC
CASSPGQGIINEQFF
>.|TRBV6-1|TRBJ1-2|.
TGTGCCAGCAGTGAAACAGGGCTGGGGAACTATGGCTACACCTTC
CASSETGLGNYGYTF
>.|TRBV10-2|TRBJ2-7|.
TGCGCCAGCAGTCCTAGCGCCCTCTACGAGCAGTACTTC
CASSPSALYEQYF
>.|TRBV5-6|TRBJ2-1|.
TGTGCCAGCAGGTTCTTAGGGAGCTCCTACAATGAGCAGTTCTTC
CASRFLGSSYNEQFF
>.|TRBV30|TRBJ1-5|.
TGTGCCTGGAGTGGGGCAGGCCGCAATCAGCCCCAGCATTTT
CAWSGAGRNQPQHF
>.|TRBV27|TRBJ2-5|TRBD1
TGTGCCAGCAGTTTAGTGGGGACAGGGGTGGAGACCCAGTACTTC
CASSLVGTGVETQYF
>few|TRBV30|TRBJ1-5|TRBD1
TGTGCCTGGAGTCGAACAGGGGGCAATCAGCCCCAGCATTTT
CAWSRTGGNQPQHF
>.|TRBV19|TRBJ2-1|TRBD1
TGTGCCAGTAGTATAGGACAGGGGCTATTCGGTGAGCAGTTCTTC
CASSIGQGLFGEQFF
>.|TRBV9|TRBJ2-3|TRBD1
TGTGCCAGCAGCGTTGGGACAGTGGACAGGTATAGCACAGATACGCAGTATTTT
CASSVGTVDRYSTDTQYF
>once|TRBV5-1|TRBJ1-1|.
TGCGCCAGCAGCTTGGACACCAACGGGGGAAACACTGAAGCTTTCTTT
CASSLDTNGGNTEAFF
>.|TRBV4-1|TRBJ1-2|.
TGCGCCAGCAGCCAAGGGCCCAGGGCGGTTAACTATGGCTACACCTTC
CASSQGPRAVNYGYTF
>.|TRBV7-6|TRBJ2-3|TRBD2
TGTGCCAGCAGCTTAGCTAGCGGGGGGGCCGAGGGAGATACGCAGTATTTT
CASSLASGGAEGDTQYF
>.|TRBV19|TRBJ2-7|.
TGTGCCAGTAAGCACACAGGGCAGTCCTACGAGCAGTACTTC
CASKHTGQSYEQYF
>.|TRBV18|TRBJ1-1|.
TGTGCCAGCTCACCAATGGGGAGAGCCCTCGGAACTGAAGCTTTCTTT
CASSPMGRALGTEAFF
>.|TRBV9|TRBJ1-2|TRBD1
TGTGCCAGCAGCGTAGATGACAGGGGGCTCGGTGGCTACACCTTC
CASSVDDRGLGGYTF
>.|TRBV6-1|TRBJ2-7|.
TGTGCCAGCAGGGAGGGACCGAACGGGATCTACGAGCAGTACTTC
CASREGPNGIYEQYF
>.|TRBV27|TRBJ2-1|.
TGTGCCAGCAGTTTGGTCCCGGCGACAGACTCCTACAATGAGCAGTTCTTC
CASSLVPATDSYNEQFF
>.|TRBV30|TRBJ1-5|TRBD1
TGTGCCTGGAGTGTTACGACAGGGGGCGTAAGCAATCAGCCCCAGCATTTT
CAWSVTTGGVSNQPQHF
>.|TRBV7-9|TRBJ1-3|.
TGTGCCAGCAGCGGACAGGGAAACACCATATATTTT
CASSGQGNTIYF
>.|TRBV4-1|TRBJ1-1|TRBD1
TGCGCCAGCAGCCAGGGGACAGCCTCTGAAGCTTTCTTT
CASSQGTASEAFF
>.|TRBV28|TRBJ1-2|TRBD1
TGTGCCAGCAGTTCGCCGACAGGGAGCCGCGATGGCTACACCTTC
CASSSPTGSRDGYTF
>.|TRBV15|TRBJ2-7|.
TGTGCCACCAGCACCGGCAGGGGACAGCAGTACTTC
CATSTGRGQQYF
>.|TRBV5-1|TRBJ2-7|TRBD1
TGCGCCAGCAGCGCCCCAGGGGGGACAGGGATTTTCGAGCAGTACTTC
CASSAPGGTGIFEQYF
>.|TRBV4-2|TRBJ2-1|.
TGTGCCAGCAGCCAAGCCCTCCACCCCCGCGGGATGTCCTCCTACAATGAGCAGTTCTTC
CASSQALHPRGMSSYNEQFF
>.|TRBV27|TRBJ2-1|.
TGTGCCAGCAGTTTAGAGATCGGGTCCTACAATGAGCAGTTCTTC
CASSLEIGSYNEQFF
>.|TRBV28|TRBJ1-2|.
TGTGCCAGCACCTCAACAATCCCCTATGGCTACACCTTC
CASTSTIPYGYTF
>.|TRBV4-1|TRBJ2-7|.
TGCGCCAGCAGCCAAGACAGGGGCCTAAGCTCCTACGAGCAGTACTTC
CASSQDRGLSSYEQYF
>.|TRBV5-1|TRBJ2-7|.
TGCGCCAGCAGCTTGAACAGGCCGGCCTACGAGCAGTACTTC
CASSLNRPAYEQYF
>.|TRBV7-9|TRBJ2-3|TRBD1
TGTGCCAGCAGCTGGGACAGGGGGGCAGCAGATACGCAGTATTTT
CASSWDRGAADTQYF
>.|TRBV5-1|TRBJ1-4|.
TGCGCCAGCAGCTTGGGTTCGGGATCTAGAGAAAAACTGTTTTTT
CASSLGSGSREKLFF
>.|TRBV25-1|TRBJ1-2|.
TGTGCCAGCAGTGAATACAGGGGACCCGGTGGCTACACCTTC
CASSEYRGPGGYTF
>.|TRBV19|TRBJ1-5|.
TGTGCCAGTACCACGGGCGGGGGTTATAGCAATCAGCCCCAGCATTTT
CASTTGGGYSNQPQHF
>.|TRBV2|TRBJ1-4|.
TGTGCCAGCACCTTGGCGGAGTCTAATGAAAAACTGTTTTTT
CASTLAESNEKLFF
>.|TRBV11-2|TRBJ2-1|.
TGTGCCAGCAGCCAGTCTAGCTTCAATGAGCAGTTCTTC
CASSQSSFNEQFF